The sequence of this TCR beta chain was determined in a study of blood T cell repertoires in COVID-19. Study-level background: Samples came from the United States, Italy and Spain, spanning acute and convalescent COVID-19. Sample material is recorded as cDNA or gDNA derived from T cells, B-cell-depleted T cells, or PBMCs.

The CDR3 totals 11 residues. Trimming took off 4 bases at V and 5 bases at J, with 5 bases between the two ends. The germline V gene encodes CDR1 SGHTS and CDR2 YDEGEE. TCRdb's table, derived via immunoSEQ multiplex PCR, lists solely in-frame clones and lacks some. The sample has more than 150,000 clones; almost 90% are singletons. The rearrangement links TRBV5-8 to TRBJ2-3; D not resolved. This receptor was identified in a man aged 50 or older with acute or convalescent COVID-19. Source material: peripheral blood. Written as DNA, the CDR3 is TGTGCCAGCAGCGTCGGAGATACGCAGTATTTT. This codes for CASSVGDTQYF.